Detailed here is one T cell receptor beta chain. This sample is drawn from a study of blood T cell repertoires in COVID-19. The CDR3 spans 15 residues. V was pared by 1 base and J by 2 bases, with 9 bases between. Germline V gene data show CDR1 as SGHNT and CDR2 as YYREEE (reference sequence). Data came from immunoSEQ multiplex PCR; TCRdb stores just in-frame clones and leaves some out. This table holds almost 250,000 clones, roughly 91% found once. The source is a woman aged 25 to 45 who had recovered from COVID-19. This chain links TRBV5-4 with TRBJ2-2, with D tentatively TRBD2 (6 bases). Material for sequencing was PBMCs or T cells enriched from blood (not recorded which). The CDR3: CASSLREDNTGELFF. CDR3 nucleotide sequence: TGTGCCAGCAGCTTGAGGGAGGACAACACCGGGGAGCTGTTTTTT.